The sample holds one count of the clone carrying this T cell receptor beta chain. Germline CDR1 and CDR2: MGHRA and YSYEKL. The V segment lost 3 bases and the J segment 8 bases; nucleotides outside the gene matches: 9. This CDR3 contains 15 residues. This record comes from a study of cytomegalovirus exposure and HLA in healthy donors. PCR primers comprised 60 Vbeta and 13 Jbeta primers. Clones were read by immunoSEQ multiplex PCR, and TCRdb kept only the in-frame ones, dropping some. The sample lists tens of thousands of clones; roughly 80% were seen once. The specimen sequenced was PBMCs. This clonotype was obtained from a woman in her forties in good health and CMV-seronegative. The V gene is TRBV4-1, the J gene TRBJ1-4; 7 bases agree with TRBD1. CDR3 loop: CASSHLQGIEEKLFF. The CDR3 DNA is TGCGCCAGCAGCCACCTACAGGGGATTGAAGAAAAACTGTTTTTT.